This TCR beta chain was identified in a study of shared clonotypes between healthy human individuals. Naive CD45RA+ and memory CD45RA-negative subsets were split from CD4+ cells. The protocol was immunoSEQ multiplex PCR, while the TCRdb copy is restricted to in-frame clones and leaves out a portion. Of about 2.3 million clones detected, about 90% appear once; the ten largest clones hold 0.37%. The CDR3 has 14 residues. V was pared by 2 bases and J by 3 bases, with 8 bases between. Germline assignment: CDR1 SNHLY and CDR2 FYNNEI. The source is a young man in good health. Some clones in this sample may be carry-over from other donors' samples. The V call is TRBV2, the J call TRBJ1-5; D gene uncertain. Sequencing was done on a sample of naive CD4+ T cells from PBMCs. The subset was: CD45RA+ positively selected. Written as DNA, the CDR3 is TGTGCCAGCAGTGAAACCCAGAACAATCAGCCCCAGCATTTT. Amino acid sequence: CASSETQNNQPQHF. Using reference TRBV2 and TRBJ1-5 for the parts outside the CDR3, the full variable domain is EPEVTQTPSHQVTQMGQEVILRCVPISNHLYFYWYRQILGQKVEFLVSFYNNEISEKSEIFDDQFSVERPDGSNFTLKIRSTKLEDSAMYFCASSETQNNQPQHFGDGTRLSIL.